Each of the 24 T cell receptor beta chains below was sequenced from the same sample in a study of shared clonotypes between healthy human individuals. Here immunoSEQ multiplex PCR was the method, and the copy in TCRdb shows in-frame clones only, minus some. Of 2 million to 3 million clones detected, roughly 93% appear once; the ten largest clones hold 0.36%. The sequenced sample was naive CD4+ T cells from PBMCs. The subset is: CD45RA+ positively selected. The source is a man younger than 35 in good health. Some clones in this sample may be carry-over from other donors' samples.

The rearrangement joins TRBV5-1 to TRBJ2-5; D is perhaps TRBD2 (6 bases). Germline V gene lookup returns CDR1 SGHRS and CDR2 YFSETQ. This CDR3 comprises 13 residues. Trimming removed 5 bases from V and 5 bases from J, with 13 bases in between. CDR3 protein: CASSGGTGETQYF. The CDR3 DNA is TGCGCCAGCAGTGGGGGGACGGGCGAGACCCAGTACTTC.

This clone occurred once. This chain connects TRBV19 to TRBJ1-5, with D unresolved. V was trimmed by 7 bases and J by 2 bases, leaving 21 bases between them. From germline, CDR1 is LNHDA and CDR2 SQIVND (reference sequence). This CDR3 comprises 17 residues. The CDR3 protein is CASMVVGWGSGNQPQHF. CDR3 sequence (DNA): TGTGCCAGTATGGTCGTAGGATGGGGTAGCGGCAATCAGCCCCAGCATTTT.

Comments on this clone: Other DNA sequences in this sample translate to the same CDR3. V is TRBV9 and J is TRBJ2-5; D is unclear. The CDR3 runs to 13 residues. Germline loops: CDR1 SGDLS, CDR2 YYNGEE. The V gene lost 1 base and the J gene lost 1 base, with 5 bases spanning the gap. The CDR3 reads CASSVSTQETQYF. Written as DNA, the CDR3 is TGTGCCAGCAGCGTATCCACCCAAGAGACCCAGTACTTC. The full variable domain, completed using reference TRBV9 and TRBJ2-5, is DSGVTQTPKHLITATGQRVTLRCSPRSGDLSVYWYQQSLDQGLQFLIQYYNGEERAKGNILERFSAQQFPDLHSELNLSSLELGDSALYFCASSVSTQETQYFGPGTRLLVL.

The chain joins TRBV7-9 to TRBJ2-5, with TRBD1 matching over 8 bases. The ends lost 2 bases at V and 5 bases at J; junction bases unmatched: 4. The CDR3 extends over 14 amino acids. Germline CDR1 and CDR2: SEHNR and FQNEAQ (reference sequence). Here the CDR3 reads CASSLSGGAETQYF. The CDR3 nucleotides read TGTGCCAGCAGCTTATCAGGGGGCGCGGAGACCCAGTACTTC.

CDR3 in DNA: TGTGCCAGCAGCTTAATGAGGGACTCGGGAAACACCATATATTTT. Translated, it gives CASSLMRDSGNTIYF. J is TRBJ1-3 and V is TRBV7-2; tentative D call: TRBD1 (5 bases). The germline V gene encodes CDR1 SGHTA and CDR2 FQGNSA. Trimming cost V 2 bases and J 4 bases, with 12 bases left between them. The CDR3 covers 15 residues.

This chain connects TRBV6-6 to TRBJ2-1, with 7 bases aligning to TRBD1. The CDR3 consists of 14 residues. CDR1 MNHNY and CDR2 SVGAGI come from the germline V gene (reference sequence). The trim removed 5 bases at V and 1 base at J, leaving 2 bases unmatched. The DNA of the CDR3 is TGTGCCAGCAGTAGACAGGGTTCCTACAATGAGCAGTTCTTC. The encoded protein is CASSRQGSYNEQFF.

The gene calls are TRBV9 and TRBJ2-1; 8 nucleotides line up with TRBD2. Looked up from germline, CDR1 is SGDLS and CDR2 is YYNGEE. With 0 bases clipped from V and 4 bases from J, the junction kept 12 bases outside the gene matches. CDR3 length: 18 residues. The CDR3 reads CASSVGGSRTSLYNEQFF. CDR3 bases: TGTGCCAGCAGCGTAGGGGGTTCGCGGACTAGCCTTTACAATGAGCAGTTCTTC.

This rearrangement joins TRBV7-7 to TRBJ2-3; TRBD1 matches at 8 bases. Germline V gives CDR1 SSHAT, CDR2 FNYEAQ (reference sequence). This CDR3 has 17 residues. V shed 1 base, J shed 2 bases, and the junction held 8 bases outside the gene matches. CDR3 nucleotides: TGTGCCAGCAGCTTAGGCCGGCAGGGGGCGACCACAGATACGCAGTATTTT. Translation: CASSLGRQGATTDTQYF.

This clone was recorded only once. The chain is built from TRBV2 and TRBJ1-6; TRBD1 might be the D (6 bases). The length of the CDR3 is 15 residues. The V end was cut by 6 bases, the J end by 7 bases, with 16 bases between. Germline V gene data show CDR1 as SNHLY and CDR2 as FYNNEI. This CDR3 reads CASRARTGRNSPLHF. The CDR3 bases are TGTGCCAGCAGAGCACGTACAGGGAGGAATTCACCCCTCCACTTT.

The CDR3 DNA is TGCGCCAGCAGCCTTACGGACAATGAGCAGTTCTTC. Translation: CASSLTDNEQFF. The rearrangement joins TRBV5-1 to TRBJ2-1; D ambiguous. The CDR3 contains 12 residues. The germline gives CDR1 SGHRS, CDR2 YFSETQ. The V end was cut by 4 bases, the J end by 5 bases, with 7 bases between.

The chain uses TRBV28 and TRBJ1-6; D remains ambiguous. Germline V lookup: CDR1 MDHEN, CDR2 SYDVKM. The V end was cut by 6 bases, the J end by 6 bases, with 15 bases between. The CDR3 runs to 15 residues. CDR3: CASSSRRAANSPLHF. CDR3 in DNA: TGTGCCAGCAGCTCTCGGCGCGCAGCTAATTCACCCCTCCACTTT.

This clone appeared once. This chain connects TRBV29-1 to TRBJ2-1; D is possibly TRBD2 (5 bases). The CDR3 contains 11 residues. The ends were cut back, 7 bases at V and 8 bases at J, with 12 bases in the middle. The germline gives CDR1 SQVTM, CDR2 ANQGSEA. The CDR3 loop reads CSAGKGDEQFF. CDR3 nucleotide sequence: TGCAGCGCGGGGAAGGGCGATGAGCAGTTCTTC.

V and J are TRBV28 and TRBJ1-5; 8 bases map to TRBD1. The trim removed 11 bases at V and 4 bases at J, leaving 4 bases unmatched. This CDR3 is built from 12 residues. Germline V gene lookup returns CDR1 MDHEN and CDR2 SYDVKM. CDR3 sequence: CAGQGQNQPQHF. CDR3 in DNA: TGTGCCGGACAGGGCCAAAATCAGCCCCAGCATTTT.

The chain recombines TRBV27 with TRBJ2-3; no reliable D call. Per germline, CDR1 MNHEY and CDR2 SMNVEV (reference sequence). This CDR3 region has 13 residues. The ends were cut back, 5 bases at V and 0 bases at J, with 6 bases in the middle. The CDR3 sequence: CASSPDSTDTQYF. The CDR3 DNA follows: TGTGCCAGCAGTCCCGACAGCACAGATACGCAGTATTTT.

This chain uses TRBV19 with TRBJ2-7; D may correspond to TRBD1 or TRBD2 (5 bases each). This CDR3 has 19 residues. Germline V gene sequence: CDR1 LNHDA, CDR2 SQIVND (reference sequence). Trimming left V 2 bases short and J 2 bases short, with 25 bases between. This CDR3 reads CASSITLGAGWDPTYEQYF. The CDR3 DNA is TGTGCCAGTAGTATAACCCTAGGGGCGGGCTGGGATCCGACCTACGAGCAGTACTTC.

DNA of the CDR3: TGTGCCAGCAGCTTACTGGGAAACATTCAGTACTTC. As protein: CASSLLGNIQYF. The chain employs TRBV7-2 and TRBJ2-4; no definite D call. This CDR3 is 12 amino acids long. Germline CDR1 reads SGHTA; CDR2 reads FQGNSA. Trimming cost V 2 bases and J 6 bases, with 5 bases left between them.

The CDR3 nucleotides are TGTGCCAGCAGCTTGTGGGCAGCCTACGAGCAGTACTTC. Translating it yields CASSLWAAYEQYF. V usage is TRBV5-4 and J usage is TRBJ2-7; D is undetermined. The CDR3 consists of 13 residues. Germline CDR1 and CDR2: SGHNT and YYREEE (reference sequence). The V end lost 1 base, the J end lost 2 bases, and 7 bases lay between the germline ends.

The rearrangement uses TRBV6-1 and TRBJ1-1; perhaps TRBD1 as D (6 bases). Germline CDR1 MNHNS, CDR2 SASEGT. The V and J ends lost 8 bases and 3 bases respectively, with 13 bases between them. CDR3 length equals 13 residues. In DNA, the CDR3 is TGTGCCAGCGGGGTGGGGGCCGACACTGAAGCTTTCTTT. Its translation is CASGVGADTEAFF.

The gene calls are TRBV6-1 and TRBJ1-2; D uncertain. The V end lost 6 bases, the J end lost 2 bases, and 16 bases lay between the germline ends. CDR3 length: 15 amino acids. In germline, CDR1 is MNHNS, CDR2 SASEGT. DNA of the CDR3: TGTGCCAGCAGAGAGGAAAGAACCTACAACTATGGCTACACCTTC. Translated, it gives CASREERTYNYGYTF.

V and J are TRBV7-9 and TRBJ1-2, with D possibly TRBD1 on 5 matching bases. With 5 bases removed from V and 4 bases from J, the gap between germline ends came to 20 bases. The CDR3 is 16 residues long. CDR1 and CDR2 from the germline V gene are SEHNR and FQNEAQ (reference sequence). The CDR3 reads CASSRSDTRSSYGYTF. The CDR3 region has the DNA TGTGCCAGCAGCCGTTCGGACACTCGCTCATCCTATGGCTACACCTTC.

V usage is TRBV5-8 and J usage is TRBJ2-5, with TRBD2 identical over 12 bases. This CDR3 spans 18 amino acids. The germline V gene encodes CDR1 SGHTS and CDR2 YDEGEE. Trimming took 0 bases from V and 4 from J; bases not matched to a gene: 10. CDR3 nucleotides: TGTGCCAGCAGCTTGGCCGTAACTAGCGGGAGGATTGGAGAGACCCAGTACTTC. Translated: CASSLAVTSGRIGETQYF.

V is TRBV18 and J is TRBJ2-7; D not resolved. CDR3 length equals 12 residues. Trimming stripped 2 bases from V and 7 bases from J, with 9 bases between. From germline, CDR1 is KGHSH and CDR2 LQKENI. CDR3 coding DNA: TGTGCCAGCTCACCAAATCTCCAGGAGCAGTACTTC. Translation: CASSPNLQEQYF.

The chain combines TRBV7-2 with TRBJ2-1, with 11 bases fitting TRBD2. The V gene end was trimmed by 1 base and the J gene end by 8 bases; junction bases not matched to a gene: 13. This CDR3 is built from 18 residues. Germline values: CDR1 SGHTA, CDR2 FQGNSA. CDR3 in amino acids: CASSLGGTSGGSLDEQFF. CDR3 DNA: TGTGCCAGCAGCTTAGGGGGGACTAGCGGAGGAAGTTTAGATGAGCAGTTCTTC.

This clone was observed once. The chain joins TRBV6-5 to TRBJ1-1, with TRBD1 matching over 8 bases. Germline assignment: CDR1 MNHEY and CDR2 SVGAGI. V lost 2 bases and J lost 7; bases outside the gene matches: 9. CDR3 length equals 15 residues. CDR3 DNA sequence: TGTGCCAGCAGTTACCGGCGGACAGGGAGGAATGAAGCTTTCTTT. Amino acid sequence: CASSYRRTGRNEAFF.